The next 26 T cell receptor beta chains were all read from a single sample in a study of blood T cell repertoires in COVID-19. Here immunoSEQ multiplex PCR was the method, and the copy in TCRdb shows in-frame clones only, minus some. This table has over 200,000 clones, 85% to 90% appearing once. What was sequenced was PBMCs or T cells enriched from blood (not recorded which). The receptors stem from a middle-aged man who had recovered from COVID-19.

The V gene is TRBV7-2, the J gene TRBJ1-6; 7 nucleotides align to TRBD1. V lost 5 bases and J lost 7; bases outside the gene matches: 8. The germline V gene encodes CDR1 SGHTA and CDR2 FQGNSA. This CDR3 region has 15 residues. CDR3 protein: CASSLQPGQNSPLHF. DNA of the CDR3: TGTGCCAGCAGCCTCCAACCGGGACAGAATTCACCCCTCCACTTT.

This clone has only a few counts. The chain carries TRBV12-5 and TRBJ1-4; D unresolved. The CDR3 consists of 18 residues. Germline-derived CDR1 and CDR2 are LGHNT and FRNRAP. With 3 bases removed from V and 8 bases from J, the gap between germline ends came to 25 bases. The CDR3 is CASGLTHPSGWGNEKLFF. The CDR3 region has the DNA TGTGCTAGTGGTTTAACTCACCCCAGCGGCTGGGGAAACGAAAAACTGTTTTTT.

The chain couples TRBV9 to TRBJ2-2, with 9 positions matching TRBD2. Per the germline V gene, CDR1 is SGDLS and CDR2 is YYNGEE. V shed 0 bases, J shed 4 bases, and the junction held 4 bases outside the gene matches. The CDR3 is 16 residues long. The CDR3: CASSVGQRGATGELFF. CDR3 in DNA: TGTGCCAGCAGCGTAGGACAGCGGGGGGCCACCGGGGAGCTGTTTTTT.

This chain joins TRBV11-1 and TRBJ2-1; no clear D. The CDR3 is made up of 15 amino acids. Trimming took 3 bases from V and 5 from J, leaving 14 bases between them. The germline gives CDR1 SGHAT, CDR2 FQDESV (reference sequence). In DNA form, the CDR3 reads TGTGCCAGCAGCTTGAGTCAGGATCGCCACAATGAGCAGTTCTTC. This encodes CASSLSQDRHNEQFF.

This clone occurred once. V usage is TRBV27 and J usage is TRBJ1-1; D perhaps matches TRBD1 (5 bases). V shed 4 bases and J shed 0 bases, with 6 bases lying between them. The germline CDR1 and CDR2 sequences are MNHEY and SMNVEV (reference sequence). This CDR3 has 13 residues. CDR3 amino acids: CASSSGMNTEAFF. CDR3 bases: TGTGCCAGCAGTTCAGGGATGAACACTGAAGCTTTCTTT.

V usage is TRBV6-5 and J usage is TRBJ1-1, with 9 bases lining up with TRBD1. Germline assignment: CDR1 MNHEY and CDR2 SVGAGI. The CDR3 sequence is 16 residues long. The junction had 10 bases not matched to a gene; V was cut back by 4 bases and J by 4 bases. The CDR3 region is CASSWSLTGGGTEAFF. CDR3 nucleotide sequence: TGTGCCAGCAGTTGGTCCCTGACAGGGGGAGGCACTGAAGCTTTCTTT.

The table lists this clone with a count of one. V gene TRBV28 combines with J gene TRBJ1-6, with 10 bases identical to TRBD1. This CDR3 region has 17 residues. V dropped 5 bases and J dropped 10; count of bases not matched to a gene: 14. Germline CDR1 is MDHEN and CDR2 is SYDVKM. The CDR3 DNA is TGTGCCAGCAGTCCAGGGACAGGGGAACGCCTAAGATCACCCCTCCACTTT. As protein: CASSPGTGERLRSPLHF.

This clone came up a few times. V is TRBV19 and J is TRBJ2-1; 7 nucleotides agree with TRBD2. The junction had 6 bases not matched to a gene; V was cut back by 3 bases and J by 7 bases. Germline CDR1 and CDR2: LNHDA and SQIVND (reference sequence). CDR3 length equals 14 residues. CDR3 coding DNA: TGTGCCAGTAGTATCCAGACTAGCTATAATGAGCAGTTCTTC. Translating it yields CASSIQTSYNEQFF.

This clone was counted between two and nine times. The rearrangement links TRBV4-1 to TRBJ1-3, with TRBD1 matching 7 bases. The ends lost 2 bases at V and 4 bases at J; junction bases unmatched: 8. CDR1 and CDR2 (germline): MGHRA, YSYEKL. This CDR3 contains 16 residues. Here the CDR3 DNA reads TGCGCCAGCAGCCAAACACCTTCAGGGGGAGGAAACACCATATATTTT. Protein: CASSQTPSGGGNTIYF.

The J gene is TRBJ1-1, the V gene TRBV3-1 (or the pseudogene TRBV3-2); weak D call: TRBD1 (6 bases). CDR3 size: 15 residues. The ends were cut back, 1 base at V and 0 bases at J, with 9 bases in the middle. Germline V CDR1 and CDR2: LGHDT, YNNKEL (reference sequence). The CDR3: CASSQGGQMNTEAFF. CDR3 nucleotides: TGTGCCAGCAGCCAAGGGGGGCAGATGAACACTGAAGCTTTCTTT.

In this sample, this clone turned up a few times. The rearrangement uses TRBV7-6 and TRBJ2-2; TRBD1 matches 7 bases. V gave up 6 bases and J gave up 6 bases; unmatched junction bases: 10. Germline values: CDR1 SGHVS, CDR2 FNYEAQ. This CDR3 comprises 15 residues. The CDR3 protein is CASREGTVPPGELFF. CDR3 sequence (DNA): TGTGCCAGCAGGGAAGGGACAGTCCCCCCCGGGGAGCTGTTTTTT.

CDR3 sequence (DNA): TGTGCCAGCAGCCAGAGGGGACAGCGTAGGATTGAAGCTTTCTTT. It encodes CASSQRGQRRIEAFF. The rearrangement joins TRBV3-1 (or the pseudogene TRBV3-2) to TRBJ1-1; 7 bases map to TRBD1. V was clipped by 3 bases and J by 7 bases; unmatched bases: 11. Germline assignment: CDR1 LGHDT and CDR2 YNNKEL (reference sequence). The CDR3 is 15 residues long.

In its sample, this clone was seen once. This chain connects TRBV11-3 to TRBJ2-7; tentative D call: TRBD2 (6 bases). This CDR3 comprises 15 residues. Germline V gene lookup returns CDR1 SGHNT and CDR2 YENEEA. Trimming removed 5 bases from V and 2 bases from J, with 16 bases in between. The CDR3 sequence is CASSGVGGRTYEQYF. The CDR3 region has the DNA TGTGCCAGCAGCGGGGTGGGGGGAAGGACCTACGAGCAGTACTTC.

The table lists this clone with a count of one. The rearrangement joins TRBV6-2 or TRBV6-3 to TRBJ2-3; 8 bases match TRBD2. CDR1 MNHEY and CDR2 SVGEGT come from the germline V gene. With 2 bases clipped from V and 0 bases from J, the junction kept 7 bases outside the gene matches. The CDR3 totals 17 residues. The CDR3: CASSYTTSGPSTDTQYF. The CDR3 coding sequence is TGTGCCAGCAGTTACACAACTAGCGGCCCTAGCACAGATACGCAGTATTTT.

The chain is built from TRBV21-1 and TRBJ1-4; the tabulated D call, TRBD1, remains unverified against the DNA. TRBV21-1 corresponds to a pseudogene. The CDR3 spans 17 residues. CDR3 region: CASSKAPCRPYNEKLFF. The CDR3 region has the DNA TGTGCCAGCAGCAAGGCACCATGCAGGCCGTATAATGAAAAACTGTTTTTT.

The chain employs TRBV6-6 and TRBJ1-1; the D is unclear. The germline gives CDR1 MNHNY, CDR2 SVGAGI (reference sequence). Trimming cost V 6 bases and J 5 bases, with 13 bases left between them. The CDR3 loop spans 13 amino acids. The CDR3 region has the DNA TGTGCCAGCAGCCCCCGCGGTGGAACTGAAGCTTTCTTT. Protein sequence: CASSPRGGTEAFF.

Here the CDR3 DNA reads TGTGCCAGCAGTTTACGACTGCAGGGCAGAAATGAAAAACTGTTTTTT. This translates into CASSLRLQGRNEKLFF. The genes are TRBV27 and TRBJ1-4, with D tentatively TRBD1 (5 bases). The length of the CDR3 is 16 residues. V shed 2 bases and J shed 5 bases, with 15 bases lying between them. Looked up from germline, CDR1 is MNHEY and CDR2 is SMNVEV (reference sequence).

The chain joins TRBV6-5 to TRBJ2-3; TRBD2 matches 10 bases. Germline trimming cut 7 bases from V and 0 bases from J; bases unmatched to any gene: 1. The CDR3 sequence is 14 residues long. Germline lookup yields CDR1 MNHEY and CDR2 SVGAGI. The CDR3 DNA follows: TGTGCCAGCACACTAGCGGGAAGCACAGATACGCAGTATTTT. Amino acids: CASTLAGSTDTQYF.

The chain uses TRBV27 and TRBJ1-1; no clear D gene. Per the germline V gene, CDR1 is MNHEY and CDR2 is SMNVEV (reference sequence). V lost 3 bases to trimming and J lost 1 base, with 6 bases between them. The CDR3 totals 13 residues. As DNA, the CDR3 is TGTGCCAGCAGTTTCGAGTGGAACACTGAAGCTTTCTTT. Protein sequence: CASSFEWNTEAFF.

The rearrangement uses TRBV11-3 and TRBJ2-7; possibly TRBD1 for D (6 bases). Trimming left V 5 bases short and J 0 bases short, with 11 bases between. The CDR3 has 14 amino acids. Germline CDR1 reads SGHNT; CDR2 reads YENEEA. The CDR3 protein is CASSEQGSSYEQYF. CDR3 sequence (DNA): TGTGCCAGCAGCGAACAGGGAAGCTCCTACGAGCAGTACTTC.

A few counts support this clone. CDR3 region: CARSPGLRKESEQYF. CDR3 in DNA: TGTGCCAGAAGCCCGGGACTAAGGAAGGAATCCGAGCAGTACTTC. The rearrangement joins TRBV5-3 to TRBJ2-7; TRBD2 matches at 7 bases. TRBV5-3 is identified as an open reading frame with a role that is uncertain. After removal of 4 bases from V and 6 bases from J, the junction contained 13 bases not matched to a gene. The CDR3 has 15 residues.

The chain carries TRBV9 and TRBJ2-1; D remains ambiguous. V shed 2 bases and J shed 7 bases, with 10 bases lying between them. The germline gives CDR1 SGDLS, CDR2 YYNGEE. This CDR3 is built from 13 residues. For the CDR3, the DNA is TGTGCCAGCAGCGTGGTTCTACAGAATGAGCAGTTCTTC. This encodes CASSVVLQNEQFF.

The chain has TRBV5-6 and TRBJ2-1; D possibly corresponds to TRBD1 (5 bases). The CDR3 is 17 amino acids. The V gene's germline CDR1 is SGHDT and CDR2 YYEEEE. Trimming cost V 1 base and J 9 bases, with 23 bases left between them. CDR3 DNA: TGTGCCAGCAGCTTGAGACCCGACGGGTGGGTAGGGGTTGAGCAGTTCTTC. Its translation: CASSLRPDGWVGVEQFF.

This clone was observed a few times. This rearrangement joins TRBV18 to TRBJ2-7; D uncertain. Germline values: CDR1 KGHSH, CDR2 LQKENI. The CDR3 runs 13 residues. V was cut by 3 bases and J by 1 base, with 7 bases left in between. CDR3 sequence (DNA): TGTGCCAGCTCACCCACTACGTCCTACGAGCAGTACTTC. This sequence encodes CASSPTTSYEQYF.

This chain links TRBV19 with TRBJ2-1; TRBD2 matches at 14 bases. Germline V gene lookup returns CDR1 LNHDA and CDR2 SQIVND (reference sequence). Trimming cost V 8 bases and J 6 bases; bases outside gene matches: 6. There are 15 residues in the CDR3. The CDR3 DNA reads as TGTGCCAGTTTGGGACTAGCGGGAGCTGTCAATGAGCAGTTCTTC. It codes for CASLGLAGAVNEQFF.

The chain employs TRBV9 and TRBJ2-1; 12 positions match TRBD2. CDR1 and CDR2 from the germline V gene are SGDLS and YYNGEE. The ends lost 3 bases at V and 7 bases at J; junction bases unmatched: 5. This CDR3 comprises 15 residues. The CDR3 reads CASSALAGGGNEQFF. The DNA for the CDR3 is TGTGCCAGCAGCGCGCTAGCGGGAGGGGGGAATGAGCAGTTCTTC. Full variable domain (rest looked up from reference TRBV9 and TRBJ2-1): DSGVTQTPKHLITATGQRVTLRCSPRSGDLSVYWYQQSLDQGLQFLIQYYNGEERAKGNILERFSAQQFPDLHSELNLSSLELGDSALYFCASSALAGGGNEQFFGPGTRLTVL.